Below are 28 T cell receptor beta chains sequenced from a single sample in a study of metastatic and nonmetastatic thyroid tumors. MiXCR reprocessed the PCR reads for TCRdb. This table holds tens of thousands of clones, just over 4% found once. Treatment of any kind had been given to no patient before thyroid surgery. The sample was blood. These receptors originate from a female donor with papillary thyroid cancer or a benign thyroid nodule (not recorded which). Some clones in this sample may be carry-over from other donors' samples.

At least ten counts were recorded for this clone. The V gene is TRBV19, the J gene TRBJ2-1, with unresolved D. The germline CDR1 and CDR2 sequences are LNHDA and SQIVND (reference sequence). The CDR3 is 14 residues long. Trimming removed 4 bases at V and 4 bases at J, with 11 bases between. CDR3 in amino acids: CASSTGVYYNEQFF. CDR3 bases: TGTGCCAGTAGTACTGGGGTATATTACAATGAGCAGTTCTTC.

Remarks on this clone: The junction shows a germline mismatch at one end, possibly a read error. The chain joins TRBV5-1 to TRBJ2-5; D is tentatively TRBD1 or TRBD2 (5 bases each). The CDR3 runs to 15 residues. From germline, CDR1 is SGHRS and CDR2 YFSETQ. This chain's CDR3 is CASMIEGRVIENQYF. CDR3 nucleotide sequence: TGCGCCAGCATGATAGAGGGCAGGGTAATCGAGAACCAGTACTTC.

At least ten counts were recorded for this clone. The genes are TRBV6-1 and TRBJ2-2; no definite D call. The CDR3 is made up of 16 amino acids. Germline V CDR1 and CDR2: MNHNS, SASEGT. V gave up 5 bases and J gave up 0 bases, with 13 bases separating them. For the CDR3, the DNA is TGTGCCAGCAGTCCCCTGGCGAACGCGAACACCGGGGAGCTGTTTTTT. Protein: CASSPLANANTGELFF.

This clone was recorded at least ten times. V is TRBV7-2 and J is TRBJ2-7; 8 bases match TRBD2. The V gene's germline CDR1 is SGHTA and CDR2 FQGNSA. V shed 1 base, J shed 3 bases, and the junction held 11 bases outside the gene matches. The CDR3 is made up of 17 amino acids. In DNA, the CDR3 is TGTGCCAGCAGCTTAGTTAGGGCCGGGAGGGCCCTCTACGAGCAGTACTTC. Amino acids: CASSLVRAGRALYEQYF.

In its sample, this clone was seen many times. The rearrangement uses TRBV18 and TRBJ1-5, with unresolved D. The CDR3 runs to 14 residues. Per the germline V gene, CDR1 is KGHSH and CDR2 is LQKENI. V gave up 2 bases and J gave up 0 bases, with 5 bases separating them. The CDR3 protein is CASSPKGSNQPQHF. As DNA, the CDR3 is TGTGCCAGCTCACCAAAGGGTAGCAATCAGCCCCAGCATTTT.

In this sample, this clone turned up many times. The V call is TRBV12-3 or TRBV12-4, the J call TRBJ2-3; unclear D gene. The length of the CDR3 is 12 residues. V lost 7 bases and J 9 bases, leaving 14 bases between the germline ends. CDR3 loop: CASTQNPSTQYF. The CDR3 bases are TGTGCCAGCACTCAAAATCCGTCGACGCAGTATTTT.

On this clone itself: The conserved closing phenylalanine or tryptophan is absent in this CDR3, likely reflecting a read error. The V call is TRBV28, the J call TRBJ1-2, with TRBD1 identical over 9 bases. The V and J ends lost 8 bases and 10 bases, in that order; junction bases with no gene match: 8. This CDR3 is 12 amino acids long. Germline assignment: CDR1 MDHEN and CDR2 SYDVKM. CDR3 sequence reads: CASGLRDRAYTI. DNA for the CDR3: TGTGCCAGCGGGCTCCGGGACAGGGCCTACACCATC.

This clone appeared many times. The rearrangement joins TRBV12-3 or TRBV12-4 to TRBJ2-1; D is unresolved. There are 11 residues in the CDR3. V shed 5 bases and J shed 3 bases, with 2 bases lying between them. CDR3 sequence reads: CASSGYNEQFF. The CDR3 DNA reads as TGTGCCAGCAGTGGCTACAATGAGCAGTTCTTC.

This clone was seen only a few times. The V gene is TRBV6-1, the J gene TRBJ2-2; 7 bases are a match to TRBD2. In germline, CDR1 is MNHNS, CDR2 SASEGT. This CDR3 comprises 15 residues. V trimming: 10 bases; J trimming: 6 bases; junction bases outside the gene matches: 14. CDR3 sequence (DNA): TGTGCCACCTTTTCGGGTAGCGCGGGGGCCGGGGAGCTGTTTTTT. This sequence encodes CATFSGSAGAGELFF.

This clone was counted a few times. The chain couples TRBV9 to TRBJ1-2, with TRBD1 matching 10 bases. Trimming cost V 3 bases and J 5 bases; bases outside gene matches: 4. CDR3 length equals 14 residues. Germline CDR1 reads SGDLS; CDR2 reads YYNGEE. The CDR3 sequence is CASSAGTGVYGYTF. The CDR3 nucleotides read TGTGCCAGCAGCGCGGGGACAGGGGTATATGGCTACACCTTC.

The genes are TRBV10-2 and TRBJ2-2; 7 bases match TRBD2. CDR1 is WSHSY and CDR2 is SAAADI in the germline V gene. This CDR3 spans 15 amino acids. Trimming cost V 6 bases and J 7 bases; bases outside gene matches: 11. The CDR3 nucleotides read TGCGCCAGCAGGGGGACTACCCTCAGCGACGGGGAGCTGTTTTTT. Amino acid sequence: CASRGTTLSDGELFF.

This clone was found many times. Germline is not matched at one junction end, which may reflect a read error. This chain uses TRBV5-1 with TRBJ2-1; D gene unclear. CDR1 is SGHRS and CDR2 is YFSETQ in the germline V gene. This CDR3 is 15 amino acids long. In DNA, the CDR3 is TGCGCCAACAGCTTCCGGGCCCCCACGGGCAATGAGCAGTTCTTC. This encodes CANSFRAPTGNEQFF.

The sample holds a few counts of this clone. The chain uses TRBV20-1 and TRBJ1-5; D is uncertain. V dropped 5 bases and J dropped 3 bases, with 11 bases sitting between them. The CDR3 is 13 amino acids. CDR1 is DFQATT and CDR2 is SNEGSKA in the germline V gene (reference sequence). CDR3: CSAAHGINQPQHF. DNA for the CDR3: TGCAGTGCTGCACATGGTATCAATCAGCCCCAGCATTTT.

This clone was counted at least ten times. V usage is TRBV20-1 and J usage is TRBJ1-3; tentative D call: TRBD1 (5 bases). The germline gives CDR1 DFQATT, CDR2 SNEGSKA (reference sequence). The CDR3 runs to 15 residues. V was pared by 3 bases and J by 0 bases, with 12 bases between. In DNA, the CDR3 is TGCAGTGCTAGGTCGGGGGGATTCTCTGGAAACACCATATATTTT. Its translation: CSARSGGFSGNTIYF.

There are many counts of this clone. The genes are TRBV6-1 and TRBJ2-1; maybe TRBD1 (6 bases). CDR1 and CDR2 from the germline V gene are MNHNS and SASEGT. The CDR3 extends over 15 amino acids. V shed 6 bases and J shed 3 bases, with 15 bases lying between them. CDR3 sequence: CASREQGVGYNEQFF. DNA of the CDR3: TGTGCCAGCAGGGAACAGGGCGTAGGCTACAATGAGCAGTTCTTC.

In its sample, this clone was seen many times. This chain links TRBV19 with TRBJ2-7; 10 positions match TRBD2. Per the germline V gene, CDR1 is LNHDA and CDR2 is SQIVND (reference sequence). With V trimmed by 5 bases and J by 3 bases, 16 bases remained unmatched. The CDR3 is 18 residues long. CDR3 coding DNA: TGTGCCAGTAGTGGTCCGAGCCTACGAGCGGGAGGGCACTACGAGCAGTACTTC. Translation gives CASSGPSLRAGGHYEQYF.

This clone appeared a few times. The chain links TRBV5-1 to TRBJ2-1; D is uncertain. CDR1 and CDR2 from the germline V gene are SGHRS and YFSETQ. CDR3 length equals 13 residues. The V gene lost 1 base and the J gene lost 4 bases, with 6 bases spanning the gap. CDR3 region: CASSLKGYNEQFF. DNA for the CDR3: TGCGCCAGCAGCTTGAAGGGTTACAATGAGCAGTTCTTC.

As regards this clone: At one end the junction does not follow the germline gene, possibly because of a read error. The chain is built from TRBV6-1 and TRBJ2-3, with TRBD2 matching 10 bases. Germline V gene sequence: CDR1 MNHNS, CDR2 SASEGT. CDR3 length: 15 residues. CDR3 sequence reads: CASSEAGGTADTQYF. CDR3 coding DNA: TGTGCCAGCAGCGAAGCGGGAGGGACCGCAGATACGCAGTATTTT.

This clone was recorded at least ten times. This chain joins TRBV6-1 and TRBJ2-7; 8 nucleotides line up with TRBD1. The CDR3 is 13 residues long. Germline V gives CDR1 MNHNS, CDR2 SASEGT. With 6 bases clipped from V and 6 bases from J, the junction kept 7 bases outside the gene matches. CDR3 amino acids: CASSRDRLFEQYF. As DNA, the CDR3 is TGTGCCAGCAGCCGGGACAGGCTTTTCGAGCAGTACTTC.

CDR3 residues: CASSYPGRGNDAFF. The CDR3 DNA sequence: TGTGCCAGCAGTTACCCGGGCCGGGGCAATGACGCTTTCTTT. J is TRBJ1-1 and V is TRBV6-2 or TRBV6-3, with D perhaps matching TRBD1 (5 bases). Trimming cost V 2 bases and J 11 bases, with 18 bases left between them. CDR1 is MNHEY and CDR2 is SVGEGT in the germline V gene. The CDR3 consists of 14 residues.

There are many counts of this clone. The chain is built from TRBV2 and TRBJ2-7, with 11 bases identical to TRBD2. Trimming at V came to 5 bases and at J to 4 bases, leaving 1 base not matched to a gene. Germline CDR1 SNHLY, CDR2 FYNNEI. CDR3 length equals 13 residues. CDR3 sequence reads: CASSTSGRYEQYF. DNA for the CDR3: TGTGCCAGCAGTACTAGCGGGAGATACGAGCAGTACTTC.

The V call is TRBV28, the J call TRBJ2-1; TRBD1 agrees at 8 bases. The CDR3 is 15 residues long. Losses at the gene ends were 5 bases for V and 7 bases for J; bases not matched to a gene: 10. Germline CDR1 is MDHEN and CDR2 is SYDVKM. The CDR3 DNA sequence: TGTGCCAGCAGTGTCGCGGGACAGGAGAAAAATGAGCAGTTCTTC. This translates into CASSVAGQEKNEQFF.

The table lists this clone with a few counts. The chain couples TRBV18 to TRBJ1-4; D not certain. From germline, CDR1 is KGHSH and CDR2 LQKENI. The CDR3 is made up of 15 amino acids. Trimming took off 5 bases at V and 7 bases at J, with 17 bases between the two ends. The CDR3 DNA sequence: TGTGCCAGCTCAGGGGAACACGGAGGAAGTGAAAAACTGTTTTTT. Translation gives CASSGEHGGSEKLFF.

Comment on this clone: Given a much more abundant clone one base away, this may be a read error. This chain joins TRBV3-1 and TRBJ2-3; D is unresolved. Germline V gives CDR1 LGHDT, CDR2 YNNKEL (reference sequence). Trimming removed 5 bases from V and 6 bases from J, with 9 bases in between. This CDR3 is built from 12 residues. The CDR3 region is CASSTHKDTQYF. CDR3 bases: TGTGCCAGCAGCACCCACAAGGATACGCAGTATTTT.

This clone has a count of ten or more. The V gene is TRBV2, the J gene TRBJ2-2; D remains ambiguous. The CDR3 extends over 13 amino acids. V dropped 1 base and J dropped 4 bases, with 4 bases sitting between them. In germline, CDR1 is SNHLY, CDR2 FYNNEI. This CDR3 reads CASSEVSTGELFF. The CDR3 bases are TGTGCCAGCAGTGAAGTCAGCACCGGGGAGCTGTTTTTT.

This clone has ten or more counts. The chain recombines TRBV2 with TRBJ2-5, with D uncertain. The ends were cut back, 7 bases at V and 1 base at J, with 10 bases in the middle. From germline, CDR1 is SNHLY and CDR2 FYNNEI. This CDR3 comprises 13 residues. In nucleotides, the CDR3 is TGTGCCAGCACCCTTGGGCTCCAAGAGACCCAGTACTTC. As protein: CASTLGLQETQYF.

The chain combines TRBV12-3 or TRBV12-4 with TRBJ1-2, with D maybe TRBD1 (5 bases). Trimming cost V 3 bases and J 5 bases, with 13 bases left between them. CDR3 length: 14 residues. CDR3 loop: CASSFAGEGYGYTF. The CDR3 DNA is TGTGCCAGCAGTTTTGCGGGGGAAGGATATGGCTACACCTTC.

The chain is built from TRBV5-6 and TRBJ2-5; D may correspond to TRBD1 or TRBD2 (5 bases each). The CDR3 loop spans 15 amino acids. The V gene lost 5 bases and the J gene lost 4 bases, with 18 bases spanning the gap. Germline V gene data show CDR1 as SGHDT and CDR2 as YYEEEE. CDR3 sequence (DNA): TGTGCCAGCAGATTGTTTGGGGACCTGGGAGAGACCCAGTACTTC. Protein sequence: CASRLFGDLGETQYF. Full variable domain (rest looked up from reference TRBV5-6 and TRBJ2-5): DAGVTQSPTHLIKTRGQQVTLRCSPKSGHDTVSWYQQALGQGPQFIFQYYEEEERQRGNFPDRFSGHQFPNYSSELNVNALLLGDSALYLCASRLFGDLGETQYFGPGTRLLVL.